The clone carrying this TCR beta chain was observed a single time. Its antigen is not identified. The sample is drawn from a study of cytomegalovirus exposure and HLA in healthy donors. Regarding the study as a whole: By HLA locus, TCR association rates varied in a later analysis, with DRB1 showing the most and HLA-C the fewest. After further analysis at a later stage, around 17,000 TCR beta sequences were associated with HLA alleles at 0.05 false discovery rate.

After removal of 0 bases from V and 8 bases from J, the junction contained 10 bases not matched to a gene. This CDR3 spans 16 amino acids. CDR1 is SGDLS, CDR2 YYNGEE, per germline. The PCR contained 60 Vbeta and 13 Jbeta primers. Produced via immunoSEQ multiplex PCR; TCRdb's table is partial and in-frame only. The sample has roughly 84,000 clones, under 80% seen once; the top ten hold around 5.1%. The rearrangement links TRBV9 to TRBJ1-2; TRBD1 matches 10 bases. The sequenced sample was PBMCs. The receptor was derived from a male donor in good health and CMV-seropositive. As DNA, the CDR3 is TGTGCCAGCAGCGTAGGGGGGACAGGGGTTCCGGGGGGCTACACCTTC. It is translated as CASSVGGTGVPGGYTF.